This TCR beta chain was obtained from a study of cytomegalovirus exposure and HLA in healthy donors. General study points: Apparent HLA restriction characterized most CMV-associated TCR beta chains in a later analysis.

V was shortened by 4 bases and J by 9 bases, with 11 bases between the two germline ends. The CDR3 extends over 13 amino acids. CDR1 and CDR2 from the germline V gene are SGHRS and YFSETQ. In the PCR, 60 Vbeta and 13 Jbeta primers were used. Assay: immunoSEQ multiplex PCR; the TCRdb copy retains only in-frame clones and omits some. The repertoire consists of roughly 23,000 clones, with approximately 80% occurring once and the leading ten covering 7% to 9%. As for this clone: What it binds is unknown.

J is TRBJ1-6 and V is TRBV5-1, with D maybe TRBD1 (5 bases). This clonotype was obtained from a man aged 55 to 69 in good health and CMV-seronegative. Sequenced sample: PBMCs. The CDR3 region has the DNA TGCGCCAGCAGCGGGGGGTGGGGTTCACCCCTCCACTTT. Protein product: CASSGGWGSPLHF.